A single sample gave rise to the 19 T cell receptor beta chains below, sequenced in a study of blood T cell repertoires in COVID-19. The method was immunoSEQ multiplex PCR; TCRdb's version includes in-frame clones alone and lacks a portion of them. The sample holds 140,000 to 150,000 clones, 65% to 85% seen once. The specimen sequenced was peripheral blood. The source is a woman in her sixties with acute or convalescent COVID-19.

The V and J genes are TRBV4-2 and TRBJ1-4; 7 positions agree with TRBD1. There are 16 residues in the CDR3. Germline CDR1 reads LGHNA; CDR2 reads YNFKEQ. With V trimmed by 0 bases and J by 7 bases, 8 bases remained unmatched. The CDR3 reads CASSQDEQGGIEKLFF. CDR3 nucleotides: TGTGCCAGCAGCCAAGATGAGCAGGGGGGAATTGAAAAACTGTTTTTT.

V usage is TRBV4-1 and J usage is TRBJ2-7; 7 nucleotides match TRBD1. Unmatched junction bases numbered 5, after V lost 3 bases and J lost 0 bases. Germline V gene sequence: CDR1 MGHRA, CDR2 YSYEKL. This CDR3 is built from 15 residues. CDR3 coding DNA: TGCGCCAGCAGCCACTCGACAGGGACCTCCTACGAGCAGTACTTC. Translation gives CASSHSTGTSYEQYF.

The V gene is TRBV5-4, the J gene TRBJ2-7; 16 positions agree with TRBD2. CDR1 SGHNT and CDR2 YYREEE come from the germline V gene (reference sequence). The CDR3 covers 16 residues. V lost 5 bases to trimming and J lost 5 bases; unmatched junction nucleotides: 7. This CDR3 reads CASRSGTSGRANEQYF. In DNA, the CDR3 is TGTGCCAGCAGATCTGGGACTAGCGGGAGGGCCAACGAGCAGTACTTC.

In this sample, this clone turned up a few times. The chain is built from TRBV7-9 and TRBJ1-4; D is ambiguous. The CDR3 sequence is 14 residues long. V was cut by 2 bases and J by 3 bases, with 7 bases left in between. Per germline, CDR1 SEHNR and CDR2 FQNEAQ (reference sequence). In DNA, the CDR3 is TGTGCCAGCAGCTTACCTCCAGCTAATGAAAAACTGTTTTTT. Encoded protein: CASSLPPANEKLFF.

In its sample, this clone was seen once. V gene TRBV5-1 combines with J gene TRBJ2-4; D is perhaps TRBD1 (6 bases). With 2 bases removed from V and 0 bases from J, the gap between germline ends came to 9 bases. This CDR3 contains 15 residues. Germline V gene lookup returns CDR1 SGHRS and CDR2 YFSETQ. The CDR3 loop is CASSFLQGAKNIQYF. CDR3 sequence (DNA): TGCGCCAGCAGCTTTTTACAGGGAGCCAAAAACATTCAGTACTTC. The full variable domain, with the rest looked up from reference TRBV5-1 and TRBJ2-4, is KAGVTQTPRYLIKTRGQQVTLSCSPISGHRSVSWYQQTPGQGLQFLFEYFSETQRNKGNFPGRFSGRQFSNSRSEMNVSTLELGDSALYLCASSFLQGAKNIQYFGAGTRLSVL.

This chain joins TRBV6-5 and TRBJ2-7; maybe TRBD2 (6 bases). Germline CDR1 MNHEY, CDR2 SVGAGI. The CDR3 sequence is 15 residues long. V was pared by 2 bases and J by 0 bases, with 11 bases between. CDR3 coding DNA: TGTGCCAGCAGTTACGGGGGGTTTAGCTCCTACGAGCAGTACTTC. Translating it yields CASSYGGFSSYEQYF.

J is TRBJ1-1 and V is TRBV7-9; no clear D. This CDR3 region has 13 residues. V gave up 5 bases and J gave up 4 bases, with 11 bases separating them. Germline V lookup: CDR1 SEHNR, CDR2 FQNEAQ (reference sequence). This CDR3 is CASSLVGSTEAFF. CDR3 nucleotide sequence: TGTGCCAGCAGCCTCGTCGGGAGCACTGAAGCTTTCTTT.

Only a few counts were recorded for this clone. The rearrangement joins TRBV30 to TRBJ1-2; D gene unclear. CDR1 and CDR2 from the germline V gene are GTSNPN and SVGIG (reference sequence). The germline V and J ends were trimmed by 1 base and 8 bases, with 14 bases remaining between them. The CDR3 has 13 amino acids. In DNA, the CDR3 is TGTGCCTGGAGTGCCACGCCGGCGGGAGGCTACACCTTC. It specifies CAWSATPAGGYTF. The full variable domain, in which reference TRBV30 and TRBJ1-2 provide the parts outside the CDR3, is SQTIHQWPATLVQPVGSPLSLECTVEGTSNPNLYWYRQAAGRGLQLLFYSVGIGQISSEVPQNLSASRPQDRQFILSSKKLLLSDSGFYLCAWSATPAGGYTFGSGTRLTVV.

CDR3 residues: CASSWEANYGYTF. The CDR3 nucleotides read TGTGCCAGCAGTTGGGAGGCTAACTATGGCTACACCTTC. The gene calls are TRBV6-5 and TRBJ1-2; D gene ambiguous. Trimming cost V 4 bases and J 0 bases, with 6 bases left between them. This CDR3 comprises 13 residues. Per the germline V gene, CDR1 is MNHEY and CDR2 is SVGAGI.

The rearrangement uses TRBV6-2 or TRBV6-3 and TRBJ2-7; D is perhaps TRBD2 (5 bases). V shed 0 bases and J shed 3 bases, with 15 bases lying between them. This CDR3 is built from 16 residues. Germline CDR1 is MNHEY and CDR2 is SVGEGT. The CDR3 loop is CASSYSRAASGYEQYF. The CDR3 DNA reads as TGTGCCAGCAGTTACTCGCGGGCCGCCTCGGGCTACGAGCAGTACTTC.

About this clone itself: The junction does not match germline at one end; this may be a read error. Other DNA sequences in the same sample also yield this CDR3. This sequence joins TRBV6-6 and TRBJ2-1, with TRBD2 identical over 9 bases. The germline V gene encodes CDR1 MNHNY and CDR2 SVGAGI (reference sequence). The length of the CDR3 is 18 residues. DNA for the CDR3: TGTGCCAGCAGTCGCGACCCTAGCGGGACTGGCTCCTATAATGAGCAGTTCTTC. Translation gives CASSRDPSGTGSYNEQFF.

The J gene is TRBJ2-7, the V gene TRBV9; maybe TRBD2 (6 bases). CDR1 and CDR2 (germline): SGDLS, YYNGEE. The CDR3 sequence is 15 residues long. The V end was cut by 2 bases, the J end by 0 bases, with 12 bases between. For the CDR3, the DNA is TGTGCCAGCAGCGTGGGGGGAGTAGACTCCTACGAGCAGTACTTC. Translating it yields CASSVGGVDSYEQYF.

This chain links TRBV28 with TRBJ1-3; perhaps TRBD1 as D (6 bases). The CDR3 has 14 amino acids. Germline assignment: CDR1 MDHEN and CDR2 SYDVKM. V lost 6 bases and J lost 2, with 11 bases in between. CDR3 region: CASRSDRTGNTIYF. Here the CDR3 DNA reads TGTGCCAGCAGGTCCGACAGGACTGGAAACACCATATATTTT.

This clone was found a few times. The chain carries TRBV2 and TRBJ2-1; 12 bases are shared with TRBD2. CDR1 is SNHLY, CDR2 FYNNEI, per germline. The CDR3 extends over 20 amino acids. The junction had 15 bases not matched to a gene; V was cut back by 6 bases and J by 0 bases. The CDR3 loop is CASRGPRLAGATGSYNEQFF. The CDR3 DNA sequence: TGTGCCAGCAGGGGCCCCCGACTAGCGGGAGCCACGGGCTCCTACAATGAGCAGTTCTTC.

The genes are TRBV7-2 and TRBJ1-2; 7 nucleotides line up with TRBD1. The germline V gene encodes CDR1 SGHTA and CDR2 FQGNSA. The CDR3 totals 15 residues. With V trimmed by 0 bases and J by 4 bases, 5 bases remained unmatched. This CDR3 is CASSLASGQPYGYTF. The DNA for the CDR3 is TGTGCCAGCAGCTTAGCCTCGGGACAGCCCTATGGCTACACCTTC.

The V gene is TRBV5-1, the J gene TRBJ2-1, with a possible D match to TRBD2 (5 bases). Trimming shortened V by 2 bases and J by 7 bases, and 22 bases separated the two germline ends. CDR1 is SGHRS, CDR2 YFSETQ, per germline. The length of the CDR3 is 17 residues. CDR3 sequence reads: CASSFVGSPQRLNEQFF. The CDR3 DNA follows: TGCGCCAGCAGCTTCGTAGGGAGTCCACAAAGATTGAATGAGCAGTTCTTC.

The V gene is TRBV2, the J gene TRBJ2-1; 8 bases are a match to TRBD2. The V gene end was trimmed by 7 bases and the J gene end by 10 bases; junction bases not matched to a gene: 9. CDR1 is SNHLY, CDR2 FYNNEI, per germline. The CDR3 consists of 13 residues. The DNA for the CDR3 is TGTGCCAGCACGGCGGGAGGCTGGGTGGAGCAGTTCTTC. Residues: CASTAGGWVEQFF.

CDR3 in amino acids: CASRPGQNYGYTF. The CDR3 coding sequence is TGTGCCAGCAGACCGGGACAGAACTATGGCTACACCTTC. J is TRBJ1-2 and V is TRBV2, with 7 bases aligning to TRBD1. Germline V gene data show CDR1 as SNHLY and CDR2 as FYNNEI. The CDR3 runs 13 residues. With V trimmed by 6 bases and J by 2 bases, 3 bases remained unmatched.

The gene calls are TRBV6-5 and TRBJ2-3; D uncertain. Between the trimmed V and J ends, which lost 4 bases and 0 bases, there was a span of 14 bases. The CDR3 totals 16 residues. Germline loops: CDR1 MNHEY, CDR2 SVGAGI. The CDR3 spells CASSLLGKTSTDTQYF. In DNA form, the CDR3 reads TGTGCCAGCAGTTTGTTGGGCAAAACTAGCACAGATACGCAGTATTTT.